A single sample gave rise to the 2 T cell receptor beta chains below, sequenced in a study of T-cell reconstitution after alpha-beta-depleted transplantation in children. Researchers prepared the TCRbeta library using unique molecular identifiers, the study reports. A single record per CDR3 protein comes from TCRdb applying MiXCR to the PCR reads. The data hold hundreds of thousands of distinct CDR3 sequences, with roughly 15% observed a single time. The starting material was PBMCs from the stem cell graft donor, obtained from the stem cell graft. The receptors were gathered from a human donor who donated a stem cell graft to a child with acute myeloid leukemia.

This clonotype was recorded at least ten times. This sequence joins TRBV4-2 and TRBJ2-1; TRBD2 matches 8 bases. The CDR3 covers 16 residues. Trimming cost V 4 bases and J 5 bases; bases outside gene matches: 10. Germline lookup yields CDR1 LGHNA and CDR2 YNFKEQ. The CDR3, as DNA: TGTGCCAGCAGCCCCAGCGTCCCGGGACTAGACAATGAGCAGTTCTTC. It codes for CASSPSVPGLDNEQFF.

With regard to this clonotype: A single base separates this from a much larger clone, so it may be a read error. The CDR3 coding sequence is TGTGCCGGCAGGTTCAGTTCCGGCATCGACGCAGCTTTCTTT. This gives the protein CAGRFSSGIDAAFF. The chain carries TRBV27 and TRBJ1-1, with unresolved D. This CDR3 is built from 14 residues. Germline CDR1 reads MNHEY; CDR2 reads SMNVEV (reference sequence).